The 32 T cell receptor beta chains presented below share a single source sample, sequenced in a study of control samples from healthy donors and cancer patients. Measured with immunoSEQ multiplex PCR; TCRdb has only the in-frame clones, and not every one. The sample lists 160,000 or so clones; over 90% were seen once. Source material: blood. These receptors originate from a man between 50 and 59 years old in good health.

This chain uses TRBV27 with TRBJ2-2, with TRBD2 matching 8 bases. The CDR3 length is 16 residues. Per the germline V gene, CDR1 is MNHEY and CDR2 is SMNVEV (reference sequence). The V gene end was trimmed by 1 base and the J gene end by 1 base; junction bases not matched to a gene: 2. CDR3 in amino acids: CASSLFAGGNTGELFF. CDR3 in DNA: TGTGCCAGCAGTTTATTTGCGGGAGGGAACACCGGGGAGCTGTTTTTT.

Points on this clone: A much larger clone differs by one base, so this may be a read error. This chain uses TRBV27 with TRBJ2-7; TRBD1 agrees at 7 bases. J lost 2 bases, V lost 4 bases, and 2 bases had no gene match. The CDR3 sequence is 13 residues long. Germline values: CDR1 MNHEY, CDR2 SMNVEV (reference sequence). CDR3 coding DNA: TGTGCCAGCAGTTGGACAGGTACCTACGAGCAGTACTTC. This translates into CASSWTGTYEQYF.

The chain recombines TRBV6-5 with TRBJ2-7; D gene ambiguous. CDR3 length: 15 residues. Trimming took off 5 bases at V and 3 bases at J, with 17 bases between the two ends. Germline CDR1 reads MNHEY; CDR2 reads SVGAGI. This chain's CDR3 is CASSPGFSRHYEQYF. The CDR3 DNA reads TGTGCCAGCAGTCCCGGTTTTAGCCGACACTACGAGCAGTACTTC.

The genes are TRBV19 and TRBJ2-1; D is perhaps TRBD1 (6 bases). Germline CDR1 reads LNHDA; CDR2 reads SQIVND (reference sequence). CDR3 length: 15 amino acids. Trimming took 1 base from V and 4 from J, leaving 11 bases between them. The CDR3 bases are TGTGCCAGTAGTATAGTAGAACAGGGTTACAATGAGCAGTTCTTC. It codes for CASSIVEQGYNEQFF. Full variable domain (rest looked up from reference TRBV19 and TRBJ2-1): DGGITQSPKYLFRKEGQNVTLSCEQNLNHDAMYWYRQDPGQGLRLIYYSQIVNDFQKGDIAEGYSVSREKKESFPLTVTSAQKNPTAFYLCASSIVEQGYNEQFFGPGTRLTVL.

The gene calls are TRBV10-2 and TRBJ2-7, with a weak D call TRBD2 (7 bases). The CDR3 length is 16 residues. The V gene's germline CDR1 is WSHSY and CDR2 SAAADI. V gave up 0 bases and J gave up 4 bases, with 16 bases separating them. CDR3 protein: CASSESRGAIKYEQYF. The CDR3 bases are TGCGCCAGCAGTGAGTCCCGGGGGGCGATAAAATACGAGCAGTACTTC.

V usage is TRBV11-2 and J usage is TRBJ1-1; D ambiguous. CDR1 is SGHAT and CDR2 is FQNNGV in the germline V gene. CDR3 length: 13 amino acids. Trimming took 5 bases from V and 4 from J, leaving 11 bases between them. CDR3 in DNA: TGTGCCAGCAGCCTGCGGGCCCTCACTGAAGCTTTCTTT. This gives the protein CASSLRALTEAFF.

This clone was picked up one time. The chain carries TRBV28 and TRBJ2-7, with 7 bases that match TRBD1. CDR1 and CDR2 from the germline V gene are MDHEN and SYDVKM. Losses at the gene ends were 7 bases for V and 2 bases for J; bases not matched to a gene: 17. This CDR3 comprises 17 residues. CDR3 amino acids: CASILTGIGKEPYEQYF. The CDR3 DNA reads as TGTGCCAGCATTCTGACAGGGATCGGAAAAGAACCCTACGAGCAGTACTTC.

The chain is built from TRBV5-4 and TRBJ2-1; 9 bases map to TRBD2. Trimming removed 2 bases from V and 7 bases from J; junction bases left unmatched: 7. Germline loops: CDR1 SGHNT, CDR2 YYREEE (reference sequence). The CDR3 extends over 15 amino acids. CDR3 loop: CASSFEREAANEQFF. The CDR3 nucleotides are TGTGCCAGCAGCTTTGAGCGGGAGGCGGCTAATGAGCAGTTCTTC.

The rearrangement links TRBV11-2 to TRBJ2-1; maybe TRBD2 (7 bases). Trimming removed 2 bases at V and 1 base at J, with 15 bases between. CDR1 SGHAT and CDR2 FQNNGV come from the germline V gene. CDR3 size: 17 residues. In DNA, the CDR3 is TGTGCCAGCAGCTTACGTAGGGGGGGTTTATCCTACAATGAGCAGTTCTTC. Encoded protein: CASSLRRGGLSYNEQFF.

The chain employs TRBV19 and TRBJ2-7; TRBD1 matches 9 bases. Germline assignment: CDR1 LNHDA and CDR2 SQIVND (reference sequence). The CDR3 has 14 amino acids. J gave up 3 bases and V 5 bases, and 5 bases lay outside the gene matches. DNA of the CDR3: TGTGCCAGTAGTCGGGACAGGGCAATCTACGAGCAGTACTTC. Encoded protein: CASSRDRAIYEQYF.

The gene calls are TRBV5-1 and TRBJ1-3, with D unclear. Germline CDR1 is SGHRS and CDR2 is YFSETQ. The CDR3 length is 16 residues. Trimming pared 0 bases from V and 4 bases from J, leaving 14 bases between. The DNA for the CDR3 is TGCGCCAGCAGCTTGGAACCAAACGTTGGGGGAAACACCATATATTTT. As protein: CASSLEPNVGGNTIYF.

J is TRBJ2-1 and V is TRBV11-2, with 7 bases identical to TRBD2. The CDR3 consists of 17 residues. Germline values: CDR1 SGHAT, CDR2 FQNNGV. J was trimmed by 5 bases and V by 0 bases; bases with no gene match: 10. CDR3 in amino acids: CASSLDSAGAWNNEQFF. For the CDR3, the DNA is TGTGCCAGCAGCTTAGACTCGGCGGGAGCTTGGAACAATGAGCAGTTCTTC. Looking up the rest from reference TRBV11-2 and TRBJ2-1 gives the full variable domain: EAGVAQSPRYKIIEKRQSVAFWCNPISGHATLYWYQQILGQGPKLLIQFQNNGVVDDSQLPKDRFSAERLKGVDSTLKIQPAKLEDSAVYLCASSLDSAGAWNNEQFFGPGTRLTVL.

The chain uses TRBV19 and TRBJ2-7; TRBD2 matches at 8 bases. Germline lookup yields CDR1 LNHDA and CDR2 SQIVND (reference sequence). CDR3 length: 16 amino acids. Trimming removed 3 bases from V and 0 bases from J; junction bases left unmatched: 7. The DNA for the CDR3 is TGTGCCAGTAGTATTTCTAGCGGGTCTTACTCCTACGAGCAGTACTTC. This codes for CASSISSGSYSYEQYF. The full variable domain, completed using reference TRBV19 and TRBJ2-7, is DGGITQSPKYLFRKEGQNVTLSCEQNLNHDAMYWYRQDPGQGLRLIYYSQIVNDFQKGDIAEGYSVSREKKESFPLTVTSAQKNPTAFYLCASSISSGSYSYEQYFGPGTRLTVT.

The rearrangement joins TRBV18 to TRBJ2-7; no definite D call. CDR1 is KGHSH and CDR2 is LQKENI in the germline V gene. V dropped 2 bases and J dropped 5 bases, with 7 bases sitting between them. The CDR3 length is 12 residues. The CDR3 DNA reads as TGTGCCAGCTCACCAGGAAGGGACGAGCAGTACTTC. Encoded protein: CASSPGRDEQYF.

This sequence joins TRBV3-1 (or the pseudogene TRBV3-2) and TRBJ1-6; D is uncertain. Germline V gene lookup returns CDR1 LGHDT and CDR2 YNNKEL (reference sequence). V shed 4 bases and J shed 5 bases, with 12 bases lying between them. This CDR3 region has 15 residues. The CDR3 protein is CASSPRGGDNSPLHF. DNA for the CDR3: TGTGCCAGCAGCCCCCGGGGAGGAGATAATTCACCCCTCCACTTT.

The J gene is TRBJ1-2, the V gene TRBV28; perhaps TRBD1 as D (6 bases). The CDR3 consists of 14 residues. Trimming pared 4 bases from V and 4 bases from J, leaving 13 bases between. The germline V gene has CDR1 MDHEN and CDR2 SYDVKM. The CDR3 here is CASSYGQKLYGYTF. CDR3 sequence (DNA): TGTGCCAGCAGTTATGGACAGAAGCTCTATGGCTACACCTTC.

In this sample, this clone turned up once. The chain uses TRBV5-1 and TRBJ2-7; no clear D gene. Per germline, CDR1 SGHRS and CDR2 YFSETQ. The CDR3 has 13 amino acids. V lost 3 bases, J lost 3 bases, and 10 bases lay in between. CDR3 residues: CASSSGPGYEQYF. CDR3 nucleotide sequence: TGCGCCAGCAGCTCCGGGCCCGGCTACGAGCAGTACTTC.

This chain joins TRBV5-1 and TRBJ1-1; D uncertain. This CDR3 is 14 amino acids long. The germline V gene has CDR1 SGHRS and CDR2 YFSETQ. Trimming shortened V by 0 bases and J by 1 base, and 7 bases separated the two germline ends. In DNA, the CDR3 is TGCGCCAGCAGCTTGGAGAGACCGAACACTGAAGCTTTCTTT. Its translation: CASSLERPNTEAFF.

The chain combines TRBV3-1 (or the pseudogene TRBV3-2) with TRBJ2-5; maybe TRBD2 (5 bases). The CDR3 length is 12 residues. V was cut by 6 bases and J by 4 bases, with 9 bases left in between. Germline V gene lookup returns CDR1 LGHDT and CDR2 YNNKEL (reference sequence). Here the CDR3 reads CASRPRGETQYF. Here the CDR3 DNA reads TGTGCCAGCAGGCCCCGGGGAGAGACCCAGTACTTC.

The V call is TRBV5-1, the J call TRBJ2-1; possible D gene TRBD2, 5 bases. In germline, CDR1 is SGHRS, CDR2 YFSETQ. There are 15 residues in the CDR3. Trimming stripped 4 bases from V and 0 bases from J, with 11 bases between. CDR3 loop: CASSQAEASYNEQFF. The CDR3, as DNA: TGCGCCAGCAGCCAAGCGGAGGCCTCCTACAATGAGCAGTTCTTC.

This chain uses TRBV7-2 with TRBJ2-3; D perhaps matches TRBD2 (6 bases). Germline CDR1 is SGHTA and CDR2 is FQGNSA. This CDR3 is 12 amino acids long. Trimming left V 11 bases short and J 6 bases short, with 15 bases between. Here the CDR3 reads CAQEAGRDTQYF. In DNA, the CDR3 is TGTGCCCAAGAGGCGGGACGGGATACGCAGTATTTT.

The chain uses TRBV10-3 and TRBJ2-2, with a weak D call TRBD1 (6 bases). Germline CDR1 is ENHRY and CDR2 is SYGVKD. The length of the CDR3 is 15 residues. Trimming removed 8 bases from V and 7 bases from J, with 20 bases in between. The CDR3 DNA sequence: TGTGCCATCGCAAGGGGGACCCCACAAGGCGGGGAGCTGTTTTTT. Protein: CAIARGTPQGGELFF.

The chain is built from TRBV5-1 and TRBJ1-2, with 7 bases fitting TRBD1. V trimming: 4 bases; J trimming: 6 bases; junction bases outside the gene matches: 9. CDR1 is SGHRS and CDR2 is YFSETQ in the germline V gene. The CDR3 runs to 14 residues. The CDR3 sequence: CASSPKGASDGYTF. The DNA of the CDR3 is TGCGCCAGCAGCCCTAAGGGGGCCTCCGATGGCTACACCTTC.

The V and J genes are TRBV11-2 and TRBJ2-7; D is undetermined. This CDR3 region has 14 residues. Germline assignment: CDR1 SGHAT and CDR2 FQNNGV. V lost 0 bases and J lost 1, with 7 bases in between. As DNA, the CDR3 is TGTGCCAGCAGCTTAGATCACTTGTCCTACGAGCAGTACTTC. This gives the protein CASSLDHLSYEQYF.

This clone occurred once. The rearrangement uses TRBV28 and TRBJ1-5; D possibly corresponds to TRBD1 (5 bases). V lost 5 bases and J lost 1, with 12 bases in between. The CDR3 has 15 residues. Germline CDR1 MDHEN, CDR2 SYDVKM. CDR3 in DNA: TGTGCCAGCAGTAGGGATCAGGGAAGCAATCAGCCCCAGCATTTT. As protein: CASSRDQGSNQPQHF. Looking up the rest from reference TRBV28 and TRBJ1-5 gives the full variable domain: DVKVTQSSRYLVKRTGEKVFLECVQDMDHENMFWYRQDPGLGLRLIYFSYDVKMKEKGDIPEGYSVSREKKERFSLILESASTNQTSMYLCASSRDQGSNQPQHFGDGTRLSIL.

This clone was counted once. The rearrangement links TRBV7-6 to TRBJ2-6; 9 nucleotides agree with TRBD1. The CDR3 is 18 residues long. The germline V gene has CDR1 SGHVS and CDR2 FNYEAQ. J gave up 1 base and V 5 bases, and 9 bases lay outside the gene matches. This chain's CDR3 is CASSTPGQGWSGANVLTF. The CDR3 DNA sequence: TGTGCCAGCAGCACCCCGGGACAGGGATGGTCTGGGGCCAACGTCCTGACTTTC.

DNA of the CDR3: TGTGCCATCAGGGCATACACCGGGGAGCTGTTTTTT. Protein product: CAIRAYTGELFF. The V gene is TRBV10-3, the J gene TRBJ2-2; D uncertain. Trimming left V 6 bases short and J 3 bases short, with 5 bases between. CDR3 length: 12 amino acids. Germline CDR1 ENHRY, CDR2 SYGVKD.

The chain joins TRBV6-5 to TRBJ2-3; 12 nucleotides agree with TRBD2. The V gene's germline CDR1 is MNHEY and CDR2 SVGAGI. J was trimmed by 6 bases and V by 3 bases; bases with no gene match: 7. The CDR3 has 16 residues. The CDR3 DNA reads TGTGCCAGCAGTTATACAACTAGCGGGAGGTCGGATACGCAGTATTTT. Its protein is CASSYTTSGRSDTQYF.

The chain links TRBV11-2 to TRBJ2-7; TRBD2 agrees at 8 bases. The CDR3 is 15 amino acids. The V gene end was trimmed by 5 bases and the J gene end by 7 bases; junction bases not matched to a gene: 13. Per the germline V gene, CDR1 is SGHAT and CDR2 is FQNNGV. CDR3 protein: CASSQGAGAPVEQYF. The CDR3 DNA reads as TGTGCCAGCAGCCAAGGAGCGGGAGCCCCTGTTGAGCAGTACTTC.

This rearrangement joins TRBV7-9 to TRBJ2-7, with 9 bases aligning to TRBD1. This CDR3 has 15 amino acids. Germline trimming cut 6 bases from V and 3 bases from J; bases unmatched to any gene: 9. Per germline, CDR1 SEHNR and CDR2 FQNEAQ (reference sequence). The CDR3 DNA is TGTGCCAGCAGAACTACAGGGGGCAGTAGCTACGAGCAGTACTTC. Translated, it gives CASRTTGGSSYEQYF.

The chain employs TRBV3-1 (or the pseudogene TRBV3-2) and TRBJ2-3; no definite D call. Trimming left V 0 bases short and J 6 bases short, with 10 bases between. Germline values: CDR1 LGHDT, CDR2 YNNKEL (reference sequence). The CDR3 spans 14 residues. The CDR3 sequence: CASSQDLHLDTQYF. The CDR3 DNA follows: TGTGCCAGCAGCCAAGATCTCCACTTGGATACGCAGTATTTT.

V is TRBV19 and J is TRBJ2-5; no clear D gene. The V end lost 4 bases, the J end lost 7 bases, and 13 bases lay between the germline ends. This CDR3 comprises 13 residues. The V gene's germline CDR1 is LNHDA and CDR2 SQIVND (reference sequence). CDR3 residues: CASSTGVVGTQYF. CDR3 nucleotides: TGTGCCAGTAGTACAGGAGTAGTCGGGACCCAGTACTTC.